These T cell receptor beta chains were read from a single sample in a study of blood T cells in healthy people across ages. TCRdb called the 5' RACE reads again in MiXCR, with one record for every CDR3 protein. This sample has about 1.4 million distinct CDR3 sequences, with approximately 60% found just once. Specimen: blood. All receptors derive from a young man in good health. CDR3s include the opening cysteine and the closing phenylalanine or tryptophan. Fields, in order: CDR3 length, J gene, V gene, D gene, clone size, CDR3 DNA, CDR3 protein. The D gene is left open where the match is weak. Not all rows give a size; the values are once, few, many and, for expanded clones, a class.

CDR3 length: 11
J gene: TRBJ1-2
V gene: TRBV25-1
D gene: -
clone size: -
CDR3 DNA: TGTGCCAGCAGTGAACCGTATGGCTACACCTTC
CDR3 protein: CASSEPYGYTF

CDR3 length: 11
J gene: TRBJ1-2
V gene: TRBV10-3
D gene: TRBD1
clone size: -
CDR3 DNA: TGTGCCATCAGCGGGGACAGGTCCTCCACCTTC
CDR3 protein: CAISGDRSSTF

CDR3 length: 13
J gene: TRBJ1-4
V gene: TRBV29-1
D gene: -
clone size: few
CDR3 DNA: TGCAGCACCCAAGAAGGGGACAACGAAAAACTGTTTTTT
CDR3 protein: CSTQEGDNEKLFF

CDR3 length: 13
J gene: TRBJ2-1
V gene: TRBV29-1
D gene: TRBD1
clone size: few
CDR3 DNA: TGCAGCGTATCCGGGACAGGGACCAATGAGCAGTTCTTC
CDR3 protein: CSVSGTGTNEQFF

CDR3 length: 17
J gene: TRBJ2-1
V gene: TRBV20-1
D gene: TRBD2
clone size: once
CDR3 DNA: TGCAGTGCTAGAGATCCACTAGCGGGAGGAAGTAACAATGAGCAGTTCTTC
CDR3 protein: CSARDPLAGGSNNEQFF

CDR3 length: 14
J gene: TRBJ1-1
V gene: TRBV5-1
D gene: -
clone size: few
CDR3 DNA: TGCGCCAGCAGCTTGAGACGCTGGAACACTGAAGCTTTCTTT
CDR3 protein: CASSLRRWNTEAFF

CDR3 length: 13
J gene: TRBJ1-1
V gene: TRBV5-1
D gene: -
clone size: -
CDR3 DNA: TGCGCCAGCAGCTACGGTAAATTGGCTGAAGCTTTCTTT
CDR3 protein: CASSYGKLAEAFF

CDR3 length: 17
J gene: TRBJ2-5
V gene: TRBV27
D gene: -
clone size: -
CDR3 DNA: TGTGCCAGCAGTTCTACTATGACCCTGCAGGGCCAAGAACAATGGTACTTC
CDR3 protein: CASSSTMTLQGQEQWYF

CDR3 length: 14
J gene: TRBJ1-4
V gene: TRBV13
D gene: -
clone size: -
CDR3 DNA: TGTGCCAGCAGCTTCACGGGGTTTAATGAAAAACTGTTTTTT
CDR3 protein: CASSFTGFNEKLFF

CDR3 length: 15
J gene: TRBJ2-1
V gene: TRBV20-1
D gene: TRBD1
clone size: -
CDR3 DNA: TGCAGTGCTCCCCTCTCGGGACAGGGGTACAAGGAGCAGTTCTTC
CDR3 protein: CSAPLSGQGYKEQFF

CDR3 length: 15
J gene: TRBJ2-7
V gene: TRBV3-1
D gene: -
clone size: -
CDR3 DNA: TGTGCCAGCAGCCAAGATTCGTCAGCGGCCTACGAGCAGTACTTC
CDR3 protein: CASSQDSSAAYEQYF

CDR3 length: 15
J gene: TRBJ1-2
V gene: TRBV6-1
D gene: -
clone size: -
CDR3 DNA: TGTGCCAGCAGTGAAGTAGTGGCCCGTAACTATGGCTACACCTTC
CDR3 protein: CASSEVVARNYGYTF

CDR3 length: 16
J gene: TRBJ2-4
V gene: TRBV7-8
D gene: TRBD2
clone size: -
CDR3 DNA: TGTGCCAGCAGCTTAAGGACTAGAAGCTTTCCGGACATTCAGTACTTC
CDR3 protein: CASSLRTRSFPDIQYF

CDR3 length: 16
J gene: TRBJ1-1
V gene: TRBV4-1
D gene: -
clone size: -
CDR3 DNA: TGCGCCAGCAGCCAAGGTCAAGGAGGGGCAGGGACTGAAGCTTTCTTT
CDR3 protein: CASSQGQGGAGTEAFF

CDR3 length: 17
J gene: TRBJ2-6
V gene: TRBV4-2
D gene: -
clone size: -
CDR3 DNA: TGTGCCAGCAGCCAAGATTACTGGTACTCTGGGGCCAACGTCCTGACTTTC
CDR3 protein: CASSQDYWYSGANVLTF

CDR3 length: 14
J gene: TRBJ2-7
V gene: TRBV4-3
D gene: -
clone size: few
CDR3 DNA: TGCGCCAGCAGCCAAGAACCTTACTCCTACGAGCAGTACTTC
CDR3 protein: CASSQEPYSYEQYF

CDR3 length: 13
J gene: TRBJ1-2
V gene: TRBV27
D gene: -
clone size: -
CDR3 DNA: TGTGCCAGCAGTTTGGGGAAGACATATGGCTACACCTTC
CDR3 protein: CASSLGKTYGYTF

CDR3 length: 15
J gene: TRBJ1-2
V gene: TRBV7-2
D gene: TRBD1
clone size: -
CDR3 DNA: TGTGCCAGCAGCTTCGACAGGGGAACGGAGTATGGCTACACCTTC
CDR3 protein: CASSFDRGTEYGYTF

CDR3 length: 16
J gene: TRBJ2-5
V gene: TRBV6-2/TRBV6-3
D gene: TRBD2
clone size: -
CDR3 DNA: TGTGCCAGCAGACGAGCGATCGGCGGGAGGAACCTTAGGCAGTACTTC
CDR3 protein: CASRRAIGGRNLRQYF

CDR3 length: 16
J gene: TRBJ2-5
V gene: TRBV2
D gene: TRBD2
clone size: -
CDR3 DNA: TGTGCCAGCAGTGATGTGACTAGCGGCCCCCAAGAGACCCAGTACTTC
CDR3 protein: CASSDVTSGPQETQYF

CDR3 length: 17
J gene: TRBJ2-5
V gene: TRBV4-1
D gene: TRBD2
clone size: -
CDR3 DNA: TGCGCCAGCAGCCTCGGGACTAGCGGGGGGGCTTGGGAGACCCAGTACTTC
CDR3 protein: CASSLGTSGGAWETQYF

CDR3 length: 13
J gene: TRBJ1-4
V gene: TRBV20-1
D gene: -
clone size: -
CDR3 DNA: TGCAGTGCCTCCGGAGTGGCTAATGAAAAACTGTTTTTT
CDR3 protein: CSASGVANEKLFF

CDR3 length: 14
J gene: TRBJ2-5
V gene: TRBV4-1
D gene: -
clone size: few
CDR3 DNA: TGCGCCAGCAGCCAATCTTGGGGGAAAGAGACCCAGTACTTC
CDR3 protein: CASSQSWGKETQYF

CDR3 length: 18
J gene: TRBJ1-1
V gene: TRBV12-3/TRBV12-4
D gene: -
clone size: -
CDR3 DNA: TGTGCCAGCCTCGTAGGTTTCGGGGGGCGCGGGGTGAGCACTGAAGCTTTCTTT
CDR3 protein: CASLVGFGGRGVSTEAFF

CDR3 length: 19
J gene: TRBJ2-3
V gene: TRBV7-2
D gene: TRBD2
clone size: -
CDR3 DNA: TGTGCCAGCAGCCCTCCTAATAGCGGGGGCCTAGTGGGCACAGATACGCAGTATTTT
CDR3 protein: CASSPPNSGGLVGTDTQYF

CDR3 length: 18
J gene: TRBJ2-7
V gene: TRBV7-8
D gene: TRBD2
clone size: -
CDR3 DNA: TGTGCCAGCAGCTTAGGCCTCCAGACTAGCGGAGACCTCTACGAGCAGTACTTC
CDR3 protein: CASSLGLQTSGDLYEQYF

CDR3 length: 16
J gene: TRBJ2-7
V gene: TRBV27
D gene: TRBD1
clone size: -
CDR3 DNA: TGTGCCAGCAGTCACCAGGGACAGGCGACGTCCTACGAGCAGTACTTC
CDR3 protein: CASSHQGQATSYEQYF